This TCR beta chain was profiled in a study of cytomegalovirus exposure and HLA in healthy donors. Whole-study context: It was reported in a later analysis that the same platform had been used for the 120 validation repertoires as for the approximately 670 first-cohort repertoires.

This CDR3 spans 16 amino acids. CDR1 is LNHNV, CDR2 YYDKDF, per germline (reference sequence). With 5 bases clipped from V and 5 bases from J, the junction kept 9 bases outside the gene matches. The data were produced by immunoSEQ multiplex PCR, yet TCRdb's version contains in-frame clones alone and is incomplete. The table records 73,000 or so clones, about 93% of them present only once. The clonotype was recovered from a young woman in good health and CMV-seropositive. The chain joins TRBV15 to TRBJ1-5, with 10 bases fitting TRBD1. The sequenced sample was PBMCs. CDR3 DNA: TGTGCCACCAGCCACCCGGGACAGGGGTACCATCAGCCCCAGCATTTT. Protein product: CATSHPGQGYHQPQHF.